A selection of T cell receptor beta chains follows, all from one sample in a study of T cells in Graves' hyperthyroidism and ophthalmopathy. TCRdb passed the multiplex PCR reads through MiXCR, listing each CDR3 protein once. This sample has some 360,000 distinct CDR3 sequences, with 15% to 20% found just once. Sequencing was performed on blood. The receptors were gathered from a woman aged 40 to 55 with Graves' ophthalmopathy. The CDR3 runs from the conserved cysteine through the conserved F or W. A D gene is named only where the DNA matches it firmly. A clone size is listed for some rows: how often the clone was seen (once, few, many), or a class if it is expanded.

TGTGCCAGCAGCTTGGCCAAAGAGACCCAGTACTTC,CASSLAKETQYF,TRBV5-4,TRBJ2-5,NA,many
TGTGCCAGCAGCTTATCAGCGGGAGGGCGGAACACCGGGGAGCTGTTTTTT,CASSLSAGGRNTGELFF,TRBV11-3,TRBJ2-2,TRBD2,many
TGTGCCAGCAGGATTGGGACAGGCGACTATAATTCACCCCTCCACTTT,CASRIGTGDYNSPLHF,TRBV2,TRBJ1-6,TRBD1,NA
TGTGCCAGCAGCCTGGCAGGGACAACCTACGAGCAGTACTTC,CASSLAGTTYEQYF,TRBV27,TRBJ2-7,NA,many
TGCAGCGTTGCCAGAGTCGAGACCCAGTACTTC,CSVARVETQYF,TRBV29-1,TRBJ2-5,NA,many
TGTGCCAGCAGTTACTCTCGGGGGTTCGATTACGAGCAGTACTTC,CASSYSRGFDYEQYF,TRBV6-2/TRBV6-3,TRBJ2-7,NA,many
TGTGCCAGCGCCCGGGGCGCGGAAAACATTCAGTACTTC,CASARGAENIQYF,TRBV6-1,TRBJ2-4,NA,many
TGTGCCACCAGCGAGGACCGCTTTAGCAATCAGCCCCAGCATTTT,CATSEDRFSNQPQHF,TRBV15,TRBJ1-5,NA,many
TGTGCCAGCAGTGAAGACGGACATCCATACGAGCAGTACTTC,CASSEDGHPYEQYF,TRBV6-1,TRBJ2-7,NA,NA
TGTGCCAGCAGTCGCCTAGCGGGAGTCTCTTGGTCCTACGAGCAGTACTTC,CASSRLAGVSWSYEQYF,TRBV6-4,TRBJ2-7,TRBD2,few
TGTGCCAGCAGGTTCGGGGGGCAAGAGACCCAGTACTTC,CASRFGGQETQYF,TRBV28,TRBJ2-5,TRBD2,many
TGCAGTGCTAGCACTGATAGCAATCAGCCCCAGCATTTT,CSASTDSNQPQHF,TRBV20-1,TRBJ1-5,NA,once
TGTGCCAGCAGTGGGATTATTCAGGGTTTCCCTGAAGCTTTCTTT,CASSGIIQGFPEAFF,TRBV6-1,TRBJ1-1,NA,many
TGTGCCAGCAGCTTAGGTCCGGGGCTCATCCAAGAGACCCAGTACTTC,CASSLGPGLIQETQYF,TRBV7-2,TRBJ2-5,NA,NA
TGTGCCAGCAGCCCCAGGGGATACTACGAGCAGTACTTC,CASSPRGYYEQYF,TRBV27,TRBJ2-7,NA,many
TGTGCCAGCAGTCGACGACTAGCGGGGGTGAACACCGGGGAGCTGTTTTTT,CASSRRLAGVNTGELFF,TRBV27,TRBJ2-2,TRBD2,many
TGTGCCAGCAGTACCCAGATGGTTGGCACCGGGGAGCTGTTTTTT,CASSTQMVGTGELFF,TRBV7-9,TRBJ2-2,NA,few
TGCAGCGTCCTTGGGGGGACGGGGAATACCTACGAGCAGTACTTC,CSVLGGTGNTYEQYF,TRBV29-1,TRBJ2-7,NA,many
TGTGCTAGTGGTAAACGCTCCGGGACAACCCACGAGCAGTACTTC,CASGKRSGTTHEQYF,TRBV12-5,TRBJ2-7,NA,many
TGTGCCAGTAGTACCGCTAGTGGGAACCAAGAGACCCAGTACTTC,CASSTASGNQETQYF,TRBV19,TRBJ2-5,NA,few
TGTGCCACCAGCAGAGCCGGGACTGGGGCCAACGTCCTGACTTTC,CATSRAGTGANVLTF,TRBV15,TRBJ2-6,NA,many
TGTGCCAGCATATTCCAGACCGACTCCGGGGAGCTGTTTTTT,CASIFQTDSGELFF,TRBV28,TRBJ2-2,NA,few
TGCGCCAGCAGCTTGAGGAACCCCTCTGGGGCCAACGTCCTGACTTTC,CASSLRNPSGANVLTF,TRBV5-1,TRBJ2-6,NA,NA
TGCGCCAGCAGCCACACCTCAGGGGAGGCGAGTGGCTACACCTTC,CASSHTSGEASGYTF,TRBV5-1,TRBJ1-2,NA,NA
TGTGCCAGCAGCGTACGGTGGACCACCGGGGAGCTGTTTTTT,CASSVRWTTGELFF,TRBV9,TRBJ2-2,NA,many
TGTGCCAGCAGTTACGTCTGGGCAGGCACTGGAAACACCATATATTTT,CASSYVWAGTGNTIYF,TRBV6-5,TRBJ1-3,NA,NA
TGCGCCAGCAGCCAAGATAATTCGGCCTACGAGCAGTACTTC,CASSQDNSAYEQYF,TRBV4-3,TRBJ2-7,NA,many
TGCAGTGCCTGGACTAGCGGGAGAAAGCAAGAGACCCAGTACTTC,CSAWTSGRKQETQYF,TRBV20-1,TRBJ2-5,TRBD2,many
TGTGCCATCAGGGCCGGGACACTGAACACTGAAGCTTTCTTT,CAIRAGTLNTEAFF,TRBV10-3,TRBJ1-1,NA,many
TGTGCCAGCAGCTACCAATTAACCGGGACAGGGATCGGGTACGAGCAGTACTTC,CASSYQLTGTGIGYEQYF,TRBV7-2,TRBJ2-7,TRBD1,many
TGCGCCAGCAGCCACCCGGGCATGAACACTGAAGCTTTCTTT,CASSHPGMNTEAFF,TRBV4-1,TRBJ1-1,NA,many
TGTGCCAGCAGCCTGGACAGGGGGCTGTATAATTCACCCCTCCACTTT,CASSLDRGLYNSPLHF,TRBV12-3/TRBV12-4,TRBJ1-6,TRBD1,many
TGCGCCAGCAGCTCGAACCTACAGGGGGACCGGAATAACTATGGCTACACCTTC,CASSSNLQGDRNNYGYTF,TRBV5-1,TRBJ1-2,TRBD1,many
TGTGCCAGCAGGGTGGGCAAAGAGACCCAGTACTTC,CASRVGKETQYF,TRBV6-1,TRBJ2-5,NA,NA
TGCGCCAGCAGGAGGACAGGGGGCTTGTCCGAGCAGTACTTC,CASRRTGGLSEQYF,TRBV5-1,TRBJ2-7,TRBD1,many
TGTGCCAGCAGTTACACAAAAACCGGGGAGCTGTTTTTT,CASSYTKTGELFF,TRBV6-2/TRBV6-3,TRBJ2-2,NA,many
TGCGCCAGCAGCTCTGGGACCCCCTATGGCTACACCTTC,CASSSGTPYGYTF,TRBV5-1,TRBJ1-2,NA,many
TGTGCCAGCTGGTCCCGGACAGACGCCTTCGGCTATGGCTACACCTTC,CASWSRTDAFGYGYTF,TRBV28,TRBJ1-2,NA,many
TGTGCCAGCAGCCAATACAGGGGTAGGAATCAGCCCCAGCATTTT,CASSQYRGRNQPQHF,TRBV4-2,TRBJ1-5,TRBD1,many
TGTGCCAGCAGCTCCGGACAGGGACAGCCCCAGCATTTT,CASSSGQGQPQHF,TRBV9,TRBJ1-5,TRBD1,many
TGTGCCAGCAGCCAGGGGGGCCGGGACAGGGGGCGAAGGGAGCTGTTTTTT,CASSQGGRDRGRRELFF,TRBV4-2,TRBJ2-2,TRBD1,NA
TGTGCCAGCAGCCTTAAGTCCGGGTATGGCTACACCTTC,CASSLKSGYGYTF,TRBV4-2,TRBJ1-2,NA,many
TGTGCCAGCAGCGTAGGGACAGAGGGCCTTTATCGGGGCTACACCTTC,CASSVGTEGLYRGYTF,TRBV27,TRBJ1-2,TRBD1,few
TGTGCCAGCAGACCCCCGGGACAGGGATTAAGGTTGCATTTT,CASRPPGQGLRLHF,TRBV28,TRBJ1-5,TRBD1,many
TGTGCCAGCAGTTTTTTTGCGGGAGGCTCTGGGGCCAACGTCCTGACTTTC,CASSFFAGGSGANVLTF,TRBV12-3/TRBV12-4,TRBJ2-6,TRBD2,many
TGTGCCAGCCTAGAGAAGCAATATGGGGGCACTGAAGCTTTCTTT,CASLEKQYGGTEAFF,TRBV12-3/TRBV12-4,TRBJ1-1,NA,many
TGTGCCAGCAGCCCCCCCCCCAGGTTTGGGGACACTGAAGCTTTCTTT,CASSPPPRFGDTEAFF,TRBV11-2,TRBJ1-1,NA,many
TGTGCCAGCAGTTTTCAGGGGGAACCTAACTATGGCTACACCTTC,CASSFQGEPNYGYTF,TRBV12-3/TRBV12-4,TRBJ1-2,TRBD1,NA
TGTGCCAGCAGTGAACAGGGGGCAAGCAATCAGCCCCAGCATTTT,CASSEQGASNQPQHF,TRBV6-1,TRBJ1-5,TRBD1,many
TGTGCCTGGAGTCACACAGGAACCGAGCAGTACTTC,CAWSHTGTEQYF,TRBV30,TRBJ2-7,NA,many
TGCGCCAGCAGCTTCCCAAAAGAGACCCAGTGCTTC,CASSFPKETQCF,TRBV5-1,TRBJ2-5,NA,many
TGTGCCATCAGTGGGACAGGGCAAGGTTCACCCCTCCACTTT,CAISGTGQGSPLHF,TRBV10-3,TRBJ1-6,TRBD1,NA
TGTGCCTGCTTACTAGCGAACGAGCAGTACTTC,CACLLANEQYF,TRBV30,TRBJ2-7,TRBD2,NA